This entry lists 21 T cell receptor beta chains sequenced from one sample in a study of cytomegalovirus exposure and HLA in healthy donors. TCRdb's table, derived via immunoSEQ multiplex PCR, lists solely in-frame clones and lacks some. The sample carries 97,000 or so clones, about 90% recorded once. The sample comprised PBMCs. These receptors originate from a man between 18 and 35 years old in good health and CMV-seropositive.

This clone was counted a few times. J is TRBJ2-3 and V is TRBV4-3; D is uncertain. V lost 0 bases and J 2 bases, leaving 9 bases between the germline ends. From germline, CDR1 is LGHNA and CDR2 YSLEER. The CDR3 runs 15 residues. The chain's CDR3 is CASSQDGEVTDTQYF. DNA of the CDR3: TGCGCCAGCAGCCAAGATGGAGAGGTCACAGATACGCAGTATTTT.

The V call is TRBV7-2, the J call TRBJ2-2, with D unclear. Germline V CDR1 and CDR2: SGHTA, FQGNSA. The CDR3 is 14 residues long. Trimming removed 2 bases at V and 0 bases at J, with 4 bases between. The CDR3 spells CASSLYTNTGELFF. CDR3 nucleotides: TGTGCCAGCAGCTTATATACGAACACCGGGGAGCTGTTTTTT.

This chain connects TRBV6-5 to TRBJ1-1; 9 bases map to TRBD1. V shed 9 bases, J shed 0 bases, and the junction held 8 bases outside the gene matches. The CDR3 loop spans 15 amino acids. The germline gives CDR1 MNHEY, CDR2 SVGAGI. CDR3: CASKRTGVLNTEAFF. The CDR3 DNA sequence: TGTGCCAGTAAAAGGACAGGGGTCCTGAACACTGAAGCTTTCTTT.

Notes on this clone: It is unclear where the CDR3 begins or ends on the DNA, so no DNA is shown, and the CDR3 is as TCRdb lists it. The CDR3 loop reads CASSLANFGAGELFF. The chain is built from TRBV7-2 and TRBJ2-2; the table assigns TRBD2, which was not confirmed against the DNA. The CDR3 length is 15 residues, termini included. In germline, CDR1 is SGHTA, CDR2 FQGNSA.

This chain joins TRBV11-2 and TRBJ1-1, with 8 bases identical to TRBD1. Germline CDR1 SGHAT, CDR2 FQNNGV. V lost 5 bases to trimming and J lost 2 bases; unmatched junction nucleotides: 7. This CDR3 is 15 amino acids long. This CDR3 reads CASSPLGTGNTEAFF. CDR3 sequence (DNA): TGTGCCAGCAGCCCCTTGGGGACAGGAAACACTGAAGCTTTCTTT.

This chain uses TRBV11-2 with TRBJ2-5; D perhaps matches TRBD1 (5 bases). The V and J ends lost 8 bases and 5 bases respectively, with 18 bases between them. The CDR3 extends over 14 amino acids. Per germline, CDR1 SGHAT and CDR2 FQNNGV. CDR3 region: CASRSWGSYETQYF. CDR3 bases: TGTGCCAGCCGATCGTGGGGCAGTTATGAGACCCAGTACTTC.

This chain links TRBV19 with TRBJ2-3; possibly TRBD2 for D (6 bases). Germline V gene data show CDR1 as LNHDA and CDR2 as SQIVND (reference sequence). The CDR3 loop spans 16 amino acids. V dropped 9 bases and J dropped 5 bases, with 24 bases sitting between them. The CDR3 sequence is CASTPQGAGGLDTQYF. DNA of the CDR3: TGTGCCAGCACGCCACAAGGGGCCGGGGGATTAGATACGCAGTATTTT.

This clone appeared a single time. The J gene is TRBJ2-2, the V gene TRBV19; tentatively, D is TRBD2 (6 bases). The germline V and J ends were trimmed by 4 bases and 2 bases, with 20 bases remaining between them. This CDR3 is built from 18 residues. Germline V gene sequence: CDR1 LNHDA, CDR2 SQIVND (reference sequence). The CDR3 DNA reads as TGTGCCAGTAGTACCAGAACCGGGACTCCCTTTAACACCGGGGAGCTGTTTTTT. Translating gives CASSTRTGTPFNTGELFF.

J is TRBJ2-4 and V is TRBV7-2, with D perhaps TRBD1 (6 bases). The length of the CDR3 is 12 residues. V was pared by 4 bases and J by 9 bases, with 10 bases between. Germline V gene lookup returns CDR1 SGHTA and CDR2 FQGNSA. CDR3 nucleotide sequence: TGTGCCAGCAGCTCATTCAGGGGCATTCAGTACTTC. This gives the protein CASSSFRGIQYF.

This chain uses TRBV5-8 with TRBJ1-6; TRBD1 might be the D (6 bases). CDR1 and CDR2 (germline): SGHTS, YDEGEE. Trimming removed 4 bases at V and 0 bases at J, with 11 bases between. The CDR3 consists of 16 residues. The CDR3 nucleotides read TGTGCCAGCAGCGTTACAGGGATCTCCTATAATTCACCCCTCCACTTT. Translating it yields CASSVTGISYNSPLHF.

The V call is TRBV15, the J call TRBJ1-1; D is uncertain. This CDR3 has 13 amino acids. Trimming shortened V by 0 bases and J by 5 bases, and 7 bases separated the two germline ends. CDR1 LNHNV and CDR2 YYDKDF come from the germline V gene (reference sequence). The CDR3 region is CATSRDTVTEAFF. Written as DNA, the CDR3 is TGTGCCACCAGCAGAGATACGGTGACTGAAGCTTTCTTT.

This clone came up once. The J gene is TRBJ1-1, the V gene TRBV4-3; 8 positions agree with TRBD1. Per the germline V gene, CDR1 is LGHNA and CDR2 is YSLEER. With V trimmed by 1 base and J by 5 bases, 6 bases remained unmatched. This CDR3 contains 15 residues. The CDR3 nucleotides are TGCGCCAGCAGCCAAGTCGGGAACAGGGGGACTGAAGCTTTCTTT. As protein: CASSQVGNRGTEAFF.

This clone has just one count. The chain has TRBV21-1 and TRBJ1-1; the tabulated D call, TRBD1, remains unverified against the DNA. TRBV21-1 is recorded as a pseudogene. The CDR3 length is 16 residues. CDR3: CASSGLNRVAATEAFF. The CDR3, as DNA: TGTGCCAGCAGCGGTCTTAACAGGGTCGCGGCCACTGAAGCTTTCTTT.

The chain links TRBV19 to TRBJ2-3; TRBD1 is a possible D gene (6 bases). CDR3 length equals 17 residues. Germline V gene lookup returns CDR1 LNHDA and CDR2 SQIVND (reference sequence). V was clipped by 1 base and J by 5 bases, with 19 bases between them. CDR3 in amino acids: CASSIAIQGRIGDTQYF. In nucleotides, the CDR3 is TGTGCCAGTAGTATAGCTATTCAGGGGCGCATAGGAGATACGCAGTATTTT. Combining the CDR3 with reference TRBV19 and TRBJ2-3 gives the whole variable domain DGGITQSPKYLFRKEGQNVTLSCEQNLNHDAMYWYRQDPGQGLRLIYYSQIVNDFQKGDIAEGYSVSREKKESFPLTVTSAQKNPTAFYLCASSIAIQGRIGDTQYFGPGTRLTVL.

The gene calls are TRBV5-4 and TRBJ2-3; tentatively, D is TRBD2 (5 bases). The ends were cut back, 0 bases at V and 2 bases at J, with 16 bases in the middle. The CDR3 spans 17 residues. The germline V gene encodes CDR1 SGHNT and CDR2 YYREEE (reference sequence). CDR3 sequence (DNA): TGTGCCAGCAGCTTGGCCAGCGGAGAACCACCCACAGATACGCAGTATTTT. Translated: CASSLASGEPPTDTQYF.

The chain couples TRBV28 to TRBJ1-2; 11 nucleotides align to TRBD1. CDR3 length: 15 amino acids. Losses at the gene ends were 5 bases for V and 5 bases for J; bases not matched to a gene: 7. Germline V lookup: CDR1 MDHEN, CDR2 SYDVKM. The chain's CDR3 is CASSPGQGARYGYTF. The CDR3 DNA reads as TGTGCCAGCAGTCCTGGACAGGGGGCAAGGTATGGCTACACCTTC.

The rearrangement joins TRBV19 to TRBJ2-7, with D possibly matching TRBD1 (7 bases). V shed 4 bases and J shed 8 bases, with 15 bases lying between them. Germline V CDR1 and CDR2: LNHDA, SQIVND (reference sequence). The CDR3 spans 13 residues. CDR3 sequence: CASSTRTGLQQYF. For the CDR3, the DNA is TGTGCCAGTAGTACAAGGACAGGACTACAGCAGTACTTC.

The V gene is TRBV4-3, the J gene TRBJ1-1, with 7 bases identical to TRBD1. Germline assignment: CDR1 LGHNA and CDR2 YSLEER. The V and J ends lost 1 base and 1 base, in that order; junction bases with no gene match: 6. The CDR3 sequence is 16 residues long. The CDR3 DNA follows: TGCGCCAGCAGCCAAGTAATGGACAGGACGAACACTGAAGCTTTCTTT. Its translation is CASSQVMDRTNTEAFF.

V is TRBV13 and J is TRBJ1-3; no firm D call. V was clipped by 7 bases and J by 0 bases, with 13 bases between them. The germline V gene has CDR1 PRHDT and CDR2 FYEKMQ (reference sequence). CDR3 length: 15 residues. The CDR3 reads CASNSFRYSGNTIYF. The CDR3 region has the DNA TGTGCCAGCAACTCCTTTCGGTACTCTGGAAACACCATATATTTT.

The gene calls are TRBV7-8 and TRBJ1-5; TRBD1 matches at 9 bases. The CDR3 has 15 residues. The V gene's germline CDR1 is SGHVS and CDR2 FQNEAQ. Unmatched junction bases numbered 3, after V lost 5 bases and J lost 1 base. The CDR3 DNA follows: TGTGCCAGCAGCCCTACAGGGGGCAGCAATCAGCCCCAGCATTTT. Protein product: CASSPTGGSNQPQHF.

This chain links TRBV5-1 with TRBJ2-1; TRBD2 matches 9 bases. The germline CDR1 and CDR2 sequences are SGHRS and YFSETQ. This CDR3 comprises 18 residues. V dropped 4 bases and J dropped 4; count of bases not matched to a gene: 15. The CDR3 region is CASSTGLASNQRYNEQFF. For the CDR3, the DNA is TGCGCCAGCAGCACCGGACTAGCGAGTAATCAACGGTACAATGAGCAGTTCTTC.